This T cell receptor beta chain emerged from a study of blood T cell repertoires in COVID-19. Study at large: Collection of acute and convalescent COVID-19 samples took place in the United States, Italy and Spain. PBMCs, B-cell-depleted T cells, or T cells were the source of the cDNA or gDNA that made up the material.

Original processing notes: Reference gene primer amplification gave estimated nucleated cell counts. Generated by immunoSEQ multiplex PCR, the TCRdb table keeps only in-frame clones and is missing some. That table gives V, J and clone size, and the DNA gave D and trimming. The sample records approximately 120,000 clones, about 84% being singletons. Germline-derived CDR1 and CDR2 are SNHLY and FYNNEI. This CDR3 spans 12 amino acids. Trimming left V 8 bases short and J 7 bases short, with 14 bases between. This chain links TRBV2 with TRBJ1-2; D is ambiguous. The material sequenced was peripheral blood. The sequence was obtained from a human donor in a cohort sampled during active COVID-19. As DNA, the CDR3 is TGTGCCAGCCGCGAACGCTCTTTTGGCTACACCTTC. This translates into CASRERSFGYTF.